These 8 T cell receptor beta chains originate from one sample sequenced in a study of patients and donors after allogeneic stem cell transplantation. A single record per CDR3 protein comes from TCRdb applying MiXCR to the RT-PCR reads. The sample contains roughly 200,000 distinct CDR3 sequences, 38% of which appear only once. The sample consisted of blood, either unsorted or a sorted T cell fraction (not recorded which). These receptors all stem from a human donor who was either an allogeneic HSCT recipient or a stem cell or donor lymphocyte infusion donor (not recorded which). It is not recorded whose cells these are; they may come from a transplant donor.

The chain has TRBV7-9 and TRBJ1-4; 8 bases fit TRBD1. The CDR3 runs to 15 residues. Per germline, CDR1 SEHNR and CDR2 FQNEAQ (reference sequence). The ends lost 0 bases at V and 7 bases at J; junction bases unmatched: 4. The DNA of the CDR3 is TGTGCCAGCAGCTTAGCTATAGGACAGGGTGAAAAACTGTTTTTT. Protein product: CASSLAIGQGEKLFF.

This clonotype has just a few counts. The chain links TRBV10-3 to TRBJ1-1, with D perhaps TRBD1 (6 bases). Between the trimmed V and J ends, which lost 3 bases and 10 bases, there was a span of 18 bases. The CDR3 covers 14 residues. CDR1 ENHRY and CDR2 SYGVKD come from the germline V gene. CDR3 nucleotide sequence: TGTGCCATCAGTGACGGGGGGCGGATAACGGGAGCTTTCTTT. Amino acid sequence: CAISDGGRITGAFF.

The rearrangement joins TRBV12-3 or TRBV12-4 to TRBJ1-6; TRBD1 might be the D (5 bases). Trimming cost V 7 bases and J 6 bases, with 19 bases left between them. The CDR3 sequence is 16 residues long. CDR3 sequence (DNA): TGTGCCAGCACACCCTCCCGGCCGGGGGGTAATTCACCCCTCCACTTT. This translates into CASTPSRPGGNSPLHF.

This chain links TRBV20-1 with TRBJ2-7; D gene uncertain. Trimming took 3 bases from V and 7 from J, leaving 10 bases between them. Germline assignment: CDR1 DFQATT and CDR2 SNEGSKA (reference sequence). This CDR3 has 11 amino acids. As DNA, the CDR3 is TGCAGTGCTAGCGGGTCGAAGGAGCAGTACTTC. Protein sequence: CSASGSKEQYF.

This clonotype turned up a few times. The CDR3 protein is CAWNSGMNTEAFF. CDR3 in DNA: TGTGCCTGGAATTCAGGGATGAACACTGAAGCTTTCTTT. The V gene is TRBV30, the J gene TRBJ1-1; D possibly corresponds to TRBD1 (5 bases). There are 13 residues in the CDR3. Between the trimmed V and J ends, which lost 4 bases and 0 bases, there was a span of 9 bases. Germline values: CDR1 GTSNPN, CDR2 SVGIG (reference sequence). The whole variable domain, remainder taken from reference TRBV30 and TRBJ1-1, is SQTIHQWPATLVQPVGSPLSLECTVEGTSNPNLYWYRQAAGRGLQLLFYSVGIGQISSEVPQNLSASRPQDRQFILSSKKLLLSDSGFYLCAWNSGMNTEAFFGQGTRLTVV.

This clonotype came up a few times. This chain uses TRBV12-3 or TRBV12-4 with TRBJ1-4; D gene uncertain. The CDR3 runs 14 residues. V lost 8 bases and J 8 bases, leaving 18 bases between the germline ends. The CDR3 DNA is TGTGCCAGCGGATACTTAGGACTGGGAGAAAAACTGTTTTTT. Amino acid sequence: CASGYLGLGEKLFF.

The V call is TRBV15, the J call TRBJ2-7, with TRBD2 matching over 8 bases. CDR3 length equals 15 residues. Germline trimming cut 2 bases from V and 3 bases from J; bases unmatched to any gene: 6. Germline CDR1 is LNHNV and CDR2 is YYDKDF (reference sequence). As DNA, the CDR3 is TGTGCCACCAGCAGAATGCGGGGGGAGAACTACGAGCAGTACTTC. Translating gives CATSRMRGENYEQYF.

CDR3 nucleotide sequence: TGTGCCAGCTCAGGTCAAACACAGTGGGGCAATGAGCAGTTCTTC. Its protein is CASSGQTQWGNEQFF. This chain joins TRBV18 and TRBJ2-1; D not resolved. With 5 bases removed from V and 6 bases from J, the gap between germline ends came to 17 bases. CDR1 and CDR2 (germline): KGHSH, LQKENI. This CDR3 has 15 residues.